This entry concerns a single T cell receptor beta chain. Its matching antigen is unknown. Data came from immunoSEQ multiplex PCR; TCRdb stores just in-frame clones and leaves some out. The data contain roughly 100,000 clones, roughly 95% of them seen just once; the ten biggest clones take up around 0.85%. CDR3 length: 14 residues. Trimming took off 1 base at V and 0 bases at J, with 5 bases between the two ends. CDR1 and CDR2 from the germline V gene are SGDLS and YYNGEE. This entry belongs to a study of cytomegalovirus exposure and HLA in healthy donors. General study results and limits: While the bulk of TCR sequences proved rare, some public TCRs turned up in many donors. Among the CMV-associated chains, three were confirmed in vitro as specific for CMV antigens. Researchers catalogued roughly 170 TCR beta chains as cytomegalovirus-associated.

Sequencing was performed on PBMCs. This receptor was taken from a woman younger than 30 in good health and CMV-seronegative. This sequence joins TRBV9 and TRBJ1-5; D gene uncertain. This CDR3 reads CASSVSGSNQPQHF. The DNA for the CDR3 is TGTGCCAGCAGCGTATCAGGTAGCAATCAGCCCCAGCATTTT. The full variable domain, rest sourced from reference TRBV9 and TRBJ1-5, is DSGVTQTPKHLITATGQRVTLRCSPRSGDLSVYWYQQSLDQGLQFLIQYYNGEERAKGNILERFSAQQFPDLHSELNLSSLELGDSALYFCASSVSGSNQPQHFGDGTRLSIL.